A selection of T cell receptor beta chains follows, all from one sample in a study of cytomegalovirus exposure and HLA in healthy donors. Sequencing was performed with immunoSEQ multiplex PCR; in TCRdb, only in-frame clones are kept and a portion is missing. The sample lists under 150,000 clones; about four fifths were seen once. The sequenced sample consisted of PBMCs. These receptors were obtained from a woman between 18 and 29 years old in good health and CMV-seronegative. CDR3s leave out the opening cysteine and the closing phenylalanine or tryptophan.

V gene	J gene	CDR3 protein
TRBV28	TRBJ1-5	ASSLGQGMHQPQH
TRBV4-1	TRBJ2-2	ASSQVPRALGTGELF
TRBV28	TRBJ1-1	ASSRDRVAEAF
TRBV27	TRBJ1-2	ASSYSWDRISGYT
TRBV4-3	TRBJ2-6	ASSQDGTTGANVLT
TRBV6-4	TRBJ2-1	ASSSLSGAYNEQF
TRBV7-8	TRBJ2-2	ASRGLAGEPNTGELF
TRBV7-9	TRBJ1-1	ASSLVSDTEAF
TRBV7-2	TRBJ2-1	ASSPRFSGVYNEQF
TRBV5-1	TRBJ2-3	ASSSTTGGSADTQY
TRBV6-5	TRBJ2-4	ASSSDRGEKNIQY
TRBV25-1	TRBJ1-1	ASSEWGDGNTEAF
TRBV5-1	TRBJ2-5	ASSGQAKETQY
TRBV28	TRBJ2-3	ASTCLPSGMYPSTDTQY
TRBV29-1	TRBJ1-4	SATGGGLEKLF
TRBV4-3	TRBJ1-2	ASGQEGTANYGYT
TRBV27	TRBJ1-1	ASSTAGVTEAF
TRBV18	TRBJ1-1	ASSRGSTEAF
TRBV4-1	TRBJ2-3	ASSQDRGTQNTQY
TRBV2	TRBJ1-5	ASSEGTANQPQH
TRBV5-1	TRBJ2-1	ASSLVLSRLNEQF
TRBV30	TRBJ2-5	AWSGLAGVLFQETQY
TRBV4-2	TRBJ2-5	ASSQSLEGGQETQY
TRBV5-1	TRBJ2-3	ASVLAAGDTQY
TRBV9	TRBJ2-1	ASSVLAGGENEQF
TRBV28	TRBJ1-2	ASSLSILRQGVLRGYT
TRBV5-1	TRBJ2-5	ASSLEGRGWETQY
TRBV5-6	TRBJ1-2	ASSLGGAGYGYT
TRBV28	TRBJ2-5	ASSLSGTSGSVETQY
TRBV6-6	TRBJ2-1	ASTHGDRTPYNEQF
TRBV4-3	TRBJ2-2	ASSQVSRGGGELF
TRBV30	TRBJ2-3	AWSLGQGGDTQY
TRBV20-1	TRBJ2-3	SATSDTQY
TRBV27	TRBJ2-1	ASSILTGVNEQF
TRBV11-2	TRBJ2-3	ASSLGETGGTDTQY
TRBV5-8	TRBJ1-1	ASSWVFGTGDWSTEAF
TRBV5-1	TRBJ1-4	ASSLDAYSGNEKLF
TRBV10-3	TRBJ1-5	AISDGASMEPQH
TRBV5-1	TRBJ2-1	ASSFAGDTYNEQF
TRBV29-1	TRBJ2-3	SVVGRTGDTDTQY
TRBV4-1	TRBJ2-5	ASSQVAARVEETQY
TRBV25-1	TRBJ2-5	ASSDPGGGETQY
TRBV5-1	TRBJ2-3	ASSLVGTEPSTDTQY
TRBV7-7	TRBJ2-1	ASSLLPSGGNEQF
TRBV7-9	TRBJ1-1	ASSMGQLNTEAF
TRBV10-2	TRBJ2-1	ASSELSRDSNEQF
TRBV27	TRBJ1-1	ASSSPNRGRATEAF
TRBV6-1	TRBJ2-7	ASSELGGRYEQY
TRBV7-9	TRBJ1-3	ASGQGGGNTIY
TRBV28	TRBJ2-7	ASSTPNPGYEQY
TRBV30	TRBJ2-5	AWSQGGRETQY
TRBV5-1	TRBJ1-2	ASSLTGEYGYT
TRBV5-6	TRBJ2-3	ASSLTRADTQY